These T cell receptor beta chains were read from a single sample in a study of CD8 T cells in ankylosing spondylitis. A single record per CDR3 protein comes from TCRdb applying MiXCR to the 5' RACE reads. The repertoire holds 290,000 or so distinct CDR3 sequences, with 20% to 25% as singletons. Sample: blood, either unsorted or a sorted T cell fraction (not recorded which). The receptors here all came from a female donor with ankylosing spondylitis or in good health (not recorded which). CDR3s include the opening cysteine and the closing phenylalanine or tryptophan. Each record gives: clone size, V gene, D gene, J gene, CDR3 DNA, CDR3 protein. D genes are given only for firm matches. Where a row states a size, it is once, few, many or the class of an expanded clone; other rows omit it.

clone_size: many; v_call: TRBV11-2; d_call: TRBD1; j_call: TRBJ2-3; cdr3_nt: TGTGCCAGCAGCCCTGTAACAGGGGCGCGTCCAGGAACAGTAGATACGCAGTATTTT; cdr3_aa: CASSPVTGARPGTVDTQYF
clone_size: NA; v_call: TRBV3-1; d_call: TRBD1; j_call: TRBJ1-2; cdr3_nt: TGTGCCAGCAGCCGGACAGGTCGTGGCTACACCTTC; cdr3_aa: CASSRTGRGYTF
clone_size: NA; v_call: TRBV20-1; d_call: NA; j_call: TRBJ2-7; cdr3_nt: TGCAGTGCTAGAGATATGGGCGAGGGGTCCTACGAGCAGTACTTC; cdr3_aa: CSARDMGEGSYEQYF
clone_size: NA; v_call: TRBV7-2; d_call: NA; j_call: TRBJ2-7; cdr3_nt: TGTGCCAGCAGCTTAGTTCAGTTCGGCGAGCAGTACTTC; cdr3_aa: CASSLVQFGEQYF
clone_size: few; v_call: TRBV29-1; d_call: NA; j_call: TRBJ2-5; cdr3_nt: TGCAGCGTTGAACCACAGGGTCTCGAGACCCAGTACTTC; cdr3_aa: CSVEPQGLETQYF
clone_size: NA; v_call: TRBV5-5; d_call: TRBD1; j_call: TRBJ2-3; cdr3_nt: TGTGCCAGCAGCGGAAGACAGGGTCCAGATACGCAGTATTTT; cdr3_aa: CASSGRQGPDTQYF
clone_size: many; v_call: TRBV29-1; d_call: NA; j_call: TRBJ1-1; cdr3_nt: TGCAGCGTTAAGGCCGGTACAGGTTTGAACACTGAAGCTTTCTTT; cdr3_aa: CSVKAGTGLNTEAFF
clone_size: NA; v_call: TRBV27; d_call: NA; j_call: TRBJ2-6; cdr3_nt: TGTGCCAGCAGTCAATACGTAACTGGGGCCAACGTCCTGACTTTC; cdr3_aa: CASSQYVTGANVLTF
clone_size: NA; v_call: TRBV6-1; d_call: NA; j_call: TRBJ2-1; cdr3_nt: TGTGCCAGCAGTCGAGGGAGCTCCTACAATGAGCAGTTCTTC; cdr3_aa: CASSRGSSYNEQFF
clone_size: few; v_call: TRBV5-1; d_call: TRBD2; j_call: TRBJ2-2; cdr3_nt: TGCGCCAGCAGCTTACTCCGGACTAGCGGGGTCCACACCGGGGAGCTGTTTTTT; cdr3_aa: CASSLLRTSGVHTGELFF
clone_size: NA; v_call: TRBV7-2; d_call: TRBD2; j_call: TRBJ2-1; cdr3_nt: TGTGCCAGCAGTCTAGGGGCGGGAGTGAACAATGAGCAGTTCTTC; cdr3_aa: CASSLGAGVNNEQFF
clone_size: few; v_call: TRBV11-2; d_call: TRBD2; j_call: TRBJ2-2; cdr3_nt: TGTGCCAGCAGCTTAACTAGCGGGGACACCGGGGAGCTGTTTTTT; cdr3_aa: CASSLTSGDTGELFF
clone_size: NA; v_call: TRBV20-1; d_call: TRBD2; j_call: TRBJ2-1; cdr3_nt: TGCAGTGCTAGTCTACTTAGCGGGAGGGCCCACAATGAGCAGTTCTTC; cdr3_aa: CSASLLSGRAHNEQFF
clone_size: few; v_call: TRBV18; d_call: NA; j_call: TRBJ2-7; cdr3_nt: TGTGCCAGCTCACCAAAGATAGAGTACGAGCAGTACTTC; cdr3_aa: CASSPKIEYEQYF
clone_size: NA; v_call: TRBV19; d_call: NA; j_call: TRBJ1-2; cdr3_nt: TGTGCCAGTAGTTCACAGGTAGCGCGTGGCTACACCTTC; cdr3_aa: CASSSQVARGYTF
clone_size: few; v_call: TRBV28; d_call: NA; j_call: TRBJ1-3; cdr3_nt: TGTGCCAGCAGTTTACCTACCGACTCTGGAAACACCATATATTTT; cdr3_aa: CASSLPTDSGNTIYF
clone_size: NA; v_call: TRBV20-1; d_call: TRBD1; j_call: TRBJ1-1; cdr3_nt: TGCAGTGCTGGACCGGGACAGGGGTTCACTGAAGCTTTCTTT; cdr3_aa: CSAGPGQGFTEAFF
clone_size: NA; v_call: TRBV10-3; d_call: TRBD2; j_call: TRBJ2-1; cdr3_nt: TGTGCCATCAGTGAACTGAGGCGCGGGAGGGTTGCCTACAATGAGCAGTTCTTC; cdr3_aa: CAISELRRGRVAYNEQFF
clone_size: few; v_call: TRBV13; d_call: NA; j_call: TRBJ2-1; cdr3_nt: TGTGCCAGCAGCTTAGACGTCCTCAGCTCCTACAATGAGCAGTTCTTC; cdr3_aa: CASSLDVLSSYNEQFF
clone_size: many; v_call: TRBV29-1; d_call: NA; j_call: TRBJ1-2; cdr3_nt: TGCAGCGTTGAGGTAGCCCCACTGGATGGCTACACCTTC; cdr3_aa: CSVEVAPLDGYTF
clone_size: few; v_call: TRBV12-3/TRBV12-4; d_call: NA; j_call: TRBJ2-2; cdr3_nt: TGTGCCAGCAGTTTCCCCCGGGCGGAGCTGTTTTTT; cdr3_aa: CASSFPRAELFF
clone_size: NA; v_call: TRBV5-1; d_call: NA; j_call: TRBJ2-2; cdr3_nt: TGCGCCAGCAGTAGGACGGTGCTTACGAACACCGGGGAGCTGTTTTTT; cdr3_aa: CASSRTVLTNTGELFF
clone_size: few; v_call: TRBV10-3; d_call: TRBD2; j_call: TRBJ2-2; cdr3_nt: TGTGCCATCAGTGGACTAGCGATTACCGGGGAGCTGTTTTTT; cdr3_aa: CAISGLAITGELFF
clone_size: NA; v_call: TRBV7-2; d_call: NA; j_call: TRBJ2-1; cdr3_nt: TGTGCCAGCAGCCTTGACTGGTATGAGCAGTTCTTC; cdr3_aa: CASSLDWYEQFF
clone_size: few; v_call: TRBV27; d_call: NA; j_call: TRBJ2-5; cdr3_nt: TGTGCCAGCAGTCTATACCCCCCTTTACAGGGCTGGAAGACCCAGTACTTC; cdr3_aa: CASSLYPPLQGWKTQYF
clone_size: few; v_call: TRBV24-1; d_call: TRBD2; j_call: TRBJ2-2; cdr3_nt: TGTGCCACCAGTCCTAGCGGGAGGACGGACACCGGGGAGCTGTTTTTT; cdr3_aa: CATSPSGRTDTGELFF
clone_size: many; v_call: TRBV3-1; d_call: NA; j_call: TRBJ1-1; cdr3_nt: TGTGCCAGCGCCCCGGGAGGTGGAACTGAAGCTTTCTTT; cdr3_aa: CASAPGGGTEAFF
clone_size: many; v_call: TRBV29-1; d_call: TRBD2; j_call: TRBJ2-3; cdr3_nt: TGCAGCGTTGTGGCACTAGCGGGATCAGATACGCAGTATTTT; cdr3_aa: CSVVALAGSDTQYF
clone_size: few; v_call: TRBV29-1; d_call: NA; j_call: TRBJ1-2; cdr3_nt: TGCAGCGTTGAACGCCAGGTCCGCAACTATGGCTACACCTTC; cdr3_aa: CSVERQVRNYGYTF
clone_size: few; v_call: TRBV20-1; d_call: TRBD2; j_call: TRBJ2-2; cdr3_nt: TGCAGTGCTAGAGGGGTCGGGAGGGCCATCGGGGAGCTGTTTTTT; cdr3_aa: CSARGVGRAIGELFF
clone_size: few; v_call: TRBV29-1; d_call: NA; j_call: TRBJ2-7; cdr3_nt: TGCAGCGTTGGGCGGTTAGGGAACGAGCAGTACTTC; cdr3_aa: CSVGRLGNEQYF
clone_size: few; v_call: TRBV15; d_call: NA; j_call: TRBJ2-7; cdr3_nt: TGTGCCACCAGCAGAGAGGCGGGTCTCTCCTACGAGCAGTACTTC; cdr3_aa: CATSREAGLSYEQYF
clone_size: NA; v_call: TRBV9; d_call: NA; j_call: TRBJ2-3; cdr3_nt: TGTGCCAGCAGTCCTCGGGGGGCTGCAGATACGCAGTATTTT; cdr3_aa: CASSPRGAADTQYF
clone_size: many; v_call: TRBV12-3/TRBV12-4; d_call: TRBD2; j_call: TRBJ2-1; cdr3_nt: TGTGCCAGCAGTCGGACTAGCGGGGGCAATGAGCAGTTCTTC; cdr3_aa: CASSRTSGGNEQFF
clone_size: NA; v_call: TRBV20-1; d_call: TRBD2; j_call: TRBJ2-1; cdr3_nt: TGCAGTGCTAACCCGGGACTAGCGGGAGTGGATGAGCAGTTCTTC; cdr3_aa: CSANPGLAGVDEQFF
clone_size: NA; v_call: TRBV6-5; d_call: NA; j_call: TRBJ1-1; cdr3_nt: TGTGCCAGCAGTTATGCAGGGTTGAGCACTGAAGCTTTCTTT; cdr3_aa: CASSYAGLSTEAFF
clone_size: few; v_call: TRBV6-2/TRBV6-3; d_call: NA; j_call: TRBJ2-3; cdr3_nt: TGTGCCAGCACCTCTTCGGATACGCAGTATTTT; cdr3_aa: CASTSSDTQYF
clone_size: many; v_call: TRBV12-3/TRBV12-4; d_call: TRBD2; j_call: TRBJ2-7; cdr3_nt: TGTGCCAGCAGTTTTGGGACTAGTTACGAGCAGTACTTC; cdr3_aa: CASSFGTSYEQYF
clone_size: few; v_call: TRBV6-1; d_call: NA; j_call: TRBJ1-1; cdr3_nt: TGTGCCAGCACCCGCCCCGTAGGGTGGGGGGAAAACACTGAAGCTTTCTTT; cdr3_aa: CASTRPVGWGENTEAFF
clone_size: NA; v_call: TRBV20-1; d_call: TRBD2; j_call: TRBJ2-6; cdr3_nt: TGCAGTGCTAGAGAGTGGCGGGGGACCTCTGGGGCCAACGTCCTGACTTTC; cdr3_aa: CSAREWRGTSGANVLTF